This record concerns one TCR beta chain sequence. TCRbeta library construction was performed incorporating unique molecular identifiers. TCRdb processed the PCR reads anew with MiXCR; each CDR3 protein has one entry. Of around 340,000 distinct CDR3 sequences detected, about 14% appear once; the ten largest clones hold around 4.1%. The data were taken from a study of T-cell reconstitution after alpha-beta-depleted transplantation in children. The CDR3 runs to 14 residues. The germline V gene encodes CDR1 KGHDR and CDR2 SFDVKD. Trimming shortened V by 3 bases and J by 0 bases, and 6 bases separated the two germline ends.

The source is a human donor who donated a stem cell graft to a child with Fanconi anemia. The sequencing used PBMCs, collected from the stem cell graft. The chain has TRBV24-1 and TRBJ2-3, with D unclear. CDR3 protein: CATSDPKSTDTQYF. CDR3 coding DNA: TGTGCCACCAGTGATCCCAAAAGCACAGATACGCAGTATTTT.